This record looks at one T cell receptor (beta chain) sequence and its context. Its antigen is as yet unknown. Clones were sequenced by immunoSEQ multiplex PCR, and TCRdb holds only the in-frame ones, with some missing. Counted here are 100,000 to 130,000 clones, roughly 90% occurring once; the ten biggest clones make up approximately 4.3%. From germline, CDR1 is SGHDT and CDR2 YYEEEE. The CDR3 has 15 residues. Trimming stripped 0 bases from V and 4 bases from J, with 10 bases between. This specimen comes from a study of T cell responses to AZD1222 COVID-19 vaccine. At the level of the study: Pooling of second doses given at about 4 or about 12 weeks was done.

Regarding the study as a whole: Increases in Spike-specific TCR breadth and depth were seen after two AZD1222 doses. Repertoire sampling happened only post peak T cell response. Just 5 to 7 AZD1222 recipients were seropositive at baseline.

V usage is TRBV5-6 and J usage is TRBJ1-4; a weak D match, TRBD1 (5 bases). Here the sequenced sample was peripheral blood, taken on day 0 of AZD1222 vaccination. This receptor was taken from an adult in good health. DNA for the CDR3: TGTGCCAGCAGCTTGGGAGGGGTACTTAATGAAAAACTGTTTTTT. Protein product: CASSLGGVLNEKLFF.